The rows below give T cell receptor beta chains drawn from one sample of a study of cytomegalovirus exposure and HLA in healthy donors. Sequencing used immunoSEQ multiplex PCR; TCRdb keeps in-frame clones, though not all of them. The sample holds 180,000 or so clones, under 90% seen once. Sequenced input: PBMCs. These receptors were collected from a boy aged 2 to 10 in good health and CMV-seronegative. The CDR3 runs from the conserved cysteine through the conserved F or W. D genes are given only for firm matches. Clone size appears in some rows only: once, few, many, or a class for an expanded clone.

clone size: NA; D gene: TRBD2; V gene: TRBV7-2; J gene: TRBJ2-7; CDR3 protein: CASTEGLAEQYF; CDR3 DNA: TGTGCCAGCACCGAGGGACTAGCGGAGCAGTACTTC
clone size: NA; D gene: TRBD2; V gene: TRBV7-9; J gene: TRBJ2-7; CDR3 protein: CSSSLVSGTLYEQYF; CDR3 DNA: TGTTCCAGCAGCTTGGTTAGCGGGACTCTCTACGAGCAGTACTTC
clone size: NA; D gene: TRBD2; V gene: TRBV7-9; J gene: TRBJ2-1; CDR3 protein: CASSLEFQRGGLNEQFF; CDR3 DNA: TGTGCCAGCAGCTTAGAATTCCAGCGGGGGGGCTTGAATGAGCAGTTCTTC
clone size: NA; D gene: TRBD1; V gene: TRBV13; J gene: TRBJ2-3; CDR3 protein: CASSLQGDADTQYF; CDR3 DNA: TGTGCCAGCAGCTTACAGGGGGACGCAGATACGCAGTATTTT
clone size: few; D gene: NA; V gene: TRBV6-5; J gene: TRBJ1-2; CDR3 protein: CASSYKRGYGYTF; CDR3 DNA: TGTGCCAGCAGTTATAAGCGGGGCTATGGCTACACCTTC
clone size: NA; D gene: NA; V gene: TRBV7-2; J gene: TRBJ1-2; CDR3 protein: CASSLPKTQGSYGYTF; CDR3 DNA: TGTGCCAGCAGCTTACCCAAAACACAGGGTAGCTATGGCTACACCTTC
clone size: NA; D gene: NA; V gene: TRBV20-1; J gene: TRBJ1-1; CDR3 protein: CRADRPPEAFF; CDR3 DNA: TGCAGGGCTGACAGGCCACCCGAAGCTTTCTTT
clone size: NA; D gene: TRBD2; V gene: TRBV12-5; J gene: TRBJ2-5; CDR3 protein: CASGLGRLAGGGPQETQYF; CDR3 DNA: TGTGCTAGTGGTTTGGGCCGACTAGCGGGGGGGGGTCCCCAAGAGACCCAGTACTTC
clone size: few; D gene: NA; V gene: TRBV4-3; J gene: TRBJ1-4; CDR3 protein: CASSQEGRGTGEKLFF; CDR3 DNA: TGCGCCAGCAGCCAAGAGGGGCGGGGCACGGGGGAAAAACTGTTTTTT
clone size: NA; D gene: NA; V gene: TRBV13; J gene: TRBJ2-7; CDR3 protein: CASSSRVSNAGTHYEQYF; CDR3 DNA: TGTGCCAGCAGCTCAAGAGTCAGTAATGCCGGGACACACTACGAGCAGTACTTC
clone size: NA; D gene: TRBD1; V gene: TRBV7-3; J gene: TRBJ1-1; CDR3 protein: CASSLGQGNEAFF; CDR3 DNA: TGTGCCAGCAGCTTGGGACAGGGGAATGAAGCTTTCTTT
clone size: NA; D gene: TRBD2; V gene: TRBV7-3; J gene: TRBJ2-3; CDR3 protein: CASSFSGGGDTQYF; CDR3 DNA: TGTGCCAGCAGCTTTAGCGGGGGCGGGGATACGCAGTATTTT
clone size: NA; D gene: NA; V gene: TRBV5-1; J gene: TRBJ2-1; CDR3 protein: CASSWDSYYNEQFF; CDR3 DNA: TGCGCCAGCAGCTGGGACTCTTACTACAATGAGCAGTTCTTC
clone size: NA; D gene: NA; V gene: TRBV2; J gene: TRBJ2-7; CDR3 protein: CASSDEWGVHEQYF; CDR3 DNA: TGTGCCAGCAGTGATGAGTGGGGGGTCCACGAGCAGTACTTC
clone size: NA; D gene: NA; V gene: TRBV28; J gene: TRBJ1-2; CDR3 protein: CASSSGYTSFNYGYTF; CDR3 DNA: TGTGCCAGCAGTTCGGGGTATACTTCCTTTAACTATGGCTACACCTTC